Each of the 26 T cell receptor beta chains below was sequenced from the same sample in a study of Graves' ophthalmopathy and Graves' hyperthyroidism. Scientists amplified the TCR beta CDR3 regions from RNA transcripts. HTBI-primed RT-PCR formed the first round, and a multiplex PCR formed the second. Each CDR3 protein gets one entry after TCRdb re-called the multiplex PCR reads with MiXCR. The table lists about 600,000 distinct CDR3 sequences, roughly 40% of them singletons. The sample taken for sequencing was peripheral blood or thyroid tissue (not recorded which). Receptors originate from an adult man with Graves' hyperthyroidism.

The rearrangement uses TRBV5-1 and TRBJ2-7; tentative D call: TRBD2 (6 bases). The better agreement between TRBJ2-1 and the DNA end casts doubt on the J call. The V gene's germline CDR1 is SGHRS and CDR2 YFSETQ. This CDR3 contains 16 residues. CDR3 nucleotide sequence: TGCGCCAGCAGCTACTATAGCGGAGAGGGGTACAATGAGCAGTTCTTC. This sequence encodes CASSYYSGEGYNEQFF.

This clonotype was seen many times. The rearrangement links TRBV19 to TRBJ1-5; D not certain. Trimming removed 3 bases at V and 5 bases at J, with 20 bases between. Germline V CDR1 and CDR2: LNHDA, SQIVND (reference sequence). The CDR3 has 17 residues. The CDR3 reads CASSMSGWTTDHQPQHF. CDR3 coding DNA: TGTGCCAGTAGTATGTCGGGATGGACGACGGATCATCAGCCCCAGCATTTT.

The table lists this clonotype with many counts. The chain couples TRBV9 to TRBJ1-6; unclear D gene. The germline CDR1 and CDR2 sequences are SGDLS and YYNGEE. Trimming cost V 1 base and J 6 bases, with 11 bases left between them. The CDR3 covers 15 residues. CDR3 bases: TGTGCCAGCAGCGTACTAGGAGTCGGTAATTCACCCCTCCACTTT. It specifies CASSVLGVGNSPLHF.

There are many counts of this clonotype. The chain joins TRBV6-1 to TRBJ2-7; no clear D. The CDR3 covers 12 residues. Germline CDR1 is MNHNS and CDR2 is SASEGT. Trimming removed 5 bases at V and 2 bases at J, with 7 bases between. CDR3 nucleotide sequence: TGTGCCAGCAGTTACTTCGCCTACGAGCAGTACTTC. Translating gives CASSYFAYEQYF.

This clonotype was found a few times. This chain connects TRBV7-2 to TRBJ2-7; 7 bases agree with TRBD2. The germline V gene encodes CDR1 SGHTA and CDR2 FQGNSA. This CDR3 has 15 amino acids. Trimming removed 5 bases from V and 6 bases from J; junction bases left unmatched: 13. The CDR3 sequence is CASSQDVTGGREQYF. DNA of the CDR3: TGTGCCAGCAGCCAAGATGTGACGGGGGGACGCGAGCAGTACTTC.

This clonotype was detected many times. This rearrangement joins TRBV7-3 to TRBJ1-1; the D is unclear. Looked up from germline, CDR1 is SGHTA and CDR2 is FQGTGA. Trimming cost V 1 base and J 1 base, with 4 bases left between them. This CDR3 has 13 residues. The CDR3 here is CASSLNGNTEAFF. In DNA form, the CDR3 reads TGTGCCAGCAGCTTAAACGGGAACACTGAAGCTTTCTTT.

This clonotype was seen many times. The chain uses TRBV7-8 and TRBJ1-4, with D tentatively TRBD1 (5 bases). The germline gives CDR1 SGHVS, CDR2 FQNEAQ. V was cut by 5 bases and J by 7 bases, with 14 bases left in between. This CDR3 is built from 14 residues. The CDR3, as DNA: TGTGCCAGCAGCCGATATGGGGGGAGTGAAAAACTGTTTTTT. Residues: CASSRYGGSEKLFF.

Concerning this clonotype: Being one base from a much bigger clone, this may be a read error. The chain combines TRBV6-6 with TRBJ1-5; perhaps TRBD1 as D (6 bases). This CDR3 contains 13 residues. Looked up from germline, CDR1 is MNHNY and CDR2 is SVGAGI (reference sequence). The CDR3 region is CGSSDNRDQPQHF. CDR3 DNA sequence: TGTGGCAGCAGCGACAACAGGGATCAGCCCCAGCATTTT.

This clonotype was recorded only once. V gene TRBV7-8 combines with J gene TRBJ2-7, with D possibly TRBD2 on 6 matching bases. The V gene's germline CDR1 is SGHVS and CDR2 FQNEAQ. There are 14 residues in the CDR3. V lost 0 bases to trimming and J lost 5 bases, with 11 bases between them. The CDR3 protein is CASSLASRGNEQYF. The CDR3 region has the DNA TGTGCCAGCAGCTTAGCGTCACGGGGGAACGAGCAGTACTTC.

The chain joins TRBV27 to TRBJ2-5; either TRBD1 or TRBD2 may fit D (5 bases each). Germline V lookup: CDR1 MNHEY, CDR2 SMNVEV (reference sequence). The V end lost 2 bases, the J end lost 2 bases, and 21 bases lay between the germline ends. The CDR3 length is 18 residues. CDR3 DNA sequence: TGTGCCAGCAGTTTAGCTGCTTGGGGACCGCCGTCTCAAGAGACCCAGTACTTC. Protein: CASSLAAWGPPSQETQYF.

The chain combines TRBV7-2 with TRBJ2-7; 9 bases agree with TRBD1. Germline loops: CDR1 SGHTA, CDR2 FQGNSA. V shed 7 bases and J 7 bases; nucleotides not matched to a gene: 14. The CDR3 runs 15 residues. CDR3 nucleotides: TGTGCCAGCACTCTGTTCGGGACAGGGCACAATGAGCAGTACTTC. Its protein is CASTLFGTGHNEQYF.

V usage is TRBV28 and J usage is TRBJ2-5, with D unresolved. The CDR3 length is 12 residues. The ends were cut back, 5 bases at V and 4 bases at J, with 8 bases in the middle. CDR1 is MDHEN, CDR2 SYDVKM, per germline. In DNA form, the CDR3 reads TGTGCCAGCAGTCCTGGAACAGAGACCCAGTACTTC. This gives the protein CASSPGTETQYF. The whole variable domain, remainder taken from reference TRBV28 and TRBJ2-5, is DVKVTQSSRYLVKRTGEKVFLECVQDMDHENMFWYRQDPGLGLRLIYFSYDVKMKEKGDIPEGYSVSREKKERFSLILESASTNQTSMYLCASSPGTETQYFGPGTRLLVL.

CDR3 bases: TGTGCCACCAGCAGAGACAGGGGGAACTATGGCTACACCTTC. Amino acid sequence: CATSRDRGNYGYTF. V is TRBV15 and J is TRBJ1-2; 7 bases match TRBD1. The V and J ends lost 0 bases and 2 bases, in that order; junction bases with no gene match: 0. Germline loops: CDR1 LNHNV, CDR2 YYDKDF (reference sequence). The CDR3 covers 14 residues.

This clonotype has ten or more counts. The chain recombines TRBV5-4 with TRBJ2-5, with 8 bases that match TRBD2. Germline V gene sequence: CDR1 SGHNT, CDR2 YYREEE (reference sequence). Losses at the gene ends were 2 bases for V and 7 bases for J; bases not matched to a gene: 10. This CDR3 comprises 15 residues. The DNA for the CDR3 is TGTGCCAGCAGCTTCACTAGCATCGGGGGGGGGACCCAGTACTTC. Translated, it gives CASSFTSIGGGTQYF.

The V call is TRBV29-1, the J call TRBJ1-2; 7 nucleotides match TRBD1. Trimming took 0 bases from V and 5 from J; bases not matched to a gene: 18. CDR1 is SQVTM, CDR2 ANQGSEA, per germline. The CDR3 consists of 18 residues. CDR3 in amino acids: CSVEDTPSHQGQTYGYTF. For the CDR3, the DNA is TGCAGCGTTGAAGATACCCCGTCTCATCAGGGACAGACTTATGGCTACACCTTC. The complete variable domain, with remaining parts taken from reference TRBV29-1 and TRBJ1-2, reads SAVISQKPSRDICQRGTSLTIQCQVDSQVTMMFWYRQQPGQSLTLIATANQGSEATYESGFVIDKFPISRPNLTFSTLTVSNMSPEDSSIYLCSVEDTPSHQGQTYGYTFGSGTRLTVV.

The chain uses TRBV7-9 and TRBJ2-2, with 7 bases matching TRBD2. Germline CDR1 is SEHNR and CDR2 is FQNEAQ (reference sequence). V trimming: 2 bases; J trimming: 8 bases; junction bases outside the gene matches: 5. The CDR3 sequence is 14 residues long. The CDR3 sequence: CASSLSGAAGELFF. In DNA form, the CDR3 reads TGTGCCAGCAGCTTAAGCGGGGCGGCAGGGGAGCTGTTTTTT.

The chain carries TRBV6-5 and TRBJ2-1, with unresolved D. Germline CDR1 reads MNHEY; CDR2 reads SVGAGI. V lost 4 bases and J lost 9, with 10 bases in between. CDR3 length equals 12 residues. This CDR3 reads CASSFVYGEQFF. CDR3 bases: TGTGCCAGCAGTTTCGTATACGGTGAGCAGTTCTTC.

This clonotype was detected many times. CDR3 coding DNA: TGTGCCACCAGTGATTCGGATCGGGGAGACGGCACTGAAGCTTTCTTT. Its protein product is CATSDSDRGDGTEAFF. This chain uses TRBV24-1 with TRBJ1-1; no clear D gene. The V and J ends lost 2 bases and 4 bases respectively, with 16 bases between them. The CDR3 is 16 residues long. Germline V gene data show CDR1 as KGHDR and CDR2 as SFDVKD.

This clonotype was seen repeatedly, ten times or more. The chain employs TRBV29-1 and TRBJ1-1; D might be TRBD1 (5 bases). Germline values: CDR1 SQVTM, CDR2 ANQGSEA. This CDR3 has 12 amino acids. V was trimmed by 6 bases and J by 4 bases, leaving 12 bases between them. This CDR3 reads CSVLEGRTEAFF. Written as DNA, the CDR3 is TGCAGCGTGCTTGAGGGGCGCACTGAAGCTTTCTTT. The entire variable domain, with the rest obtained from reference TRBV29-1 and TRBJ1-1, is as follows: SAVISQKPSRDICQRGTSLTIQCQVDSQVTMMFWYRQQPGQSLTLIATANQGSEATYESGFVIDKFPISRPNLTFSTLTVSNMSPEDSSIYLCSVLEGRTEAFFGQGTRLTVV.

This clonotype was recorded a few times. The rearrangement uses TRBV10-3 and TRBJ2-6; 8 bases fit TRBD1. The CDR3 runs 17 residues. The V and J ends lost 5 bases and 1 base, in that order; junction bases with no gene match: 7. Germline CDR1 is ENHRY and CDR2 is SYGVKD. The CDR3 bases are TGTGCCATCAGTAGACAGGGGCAGACGTCTGGGGCCAACGTCCTGACTTTC. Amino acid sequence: CAISRQGQTSGANVLTF.

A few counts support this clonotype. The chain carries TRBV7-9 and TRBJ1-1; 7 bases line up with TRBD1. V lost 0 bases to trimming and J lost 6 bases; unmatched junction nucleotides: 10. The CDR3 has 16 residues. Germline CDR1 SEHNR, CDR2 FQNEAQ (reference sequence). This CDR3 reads CASSLAGEGAWAEAFF. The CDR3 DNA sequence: TGTGCCAGCAGCTTAGCAGGAGAGGGGGCGTGGGCTGAAGCTTTCTTT.

The CDR3 loop reads CASSPLTGMVETQYF. The CDR3 coding sequence is TGTGCCAGCTCACCATTGACAGGGATGGTCGAGACCCAGTACTTC. The V and J genes are TRBV7-9 and TRBJ2-5, with TRBD1 matching 7 bases. With V trimmed by 8 bases and J by 5 bases, 14 bases remained unmatched. This CDR3 has 15 amino acids. Germline V gives CDR1 SEHNR, CDR2 FQNEAQ (reference sequence).

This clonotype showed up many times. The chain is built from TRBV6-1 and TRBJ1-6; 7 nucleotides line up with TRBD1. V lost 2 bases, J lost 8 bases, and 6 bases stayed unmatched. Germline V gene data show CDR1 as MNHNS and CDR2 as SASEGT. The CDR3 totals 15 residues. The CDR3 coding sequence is TGTGCCAGCAGTGAACGGTGGGGACAGCATTCACCCCTCCACTTT. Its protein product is CASSERWGQHSPLHF.

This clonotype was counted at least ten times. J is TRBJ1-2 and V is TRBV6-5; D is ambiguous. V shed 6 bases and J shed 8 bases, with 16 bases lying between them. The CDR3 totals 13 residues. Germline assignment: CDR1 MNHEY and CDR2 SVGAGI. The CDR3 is CASSPDYSDGYTF. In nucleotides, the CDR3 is TGTGCCAGCAGCCCTGACTACTCCGACGGCTACACCTTC.

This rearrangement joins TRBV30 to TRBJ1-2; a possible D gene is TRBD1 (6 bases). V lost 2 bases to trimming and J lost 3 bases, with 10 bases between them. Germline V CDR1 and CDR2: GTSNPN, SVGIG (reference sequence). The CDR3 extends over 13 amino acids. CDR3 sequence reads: CAWSSGQHYGYTF. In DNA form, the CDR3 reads TGTGCCTGGAGTAGCGGACAGCACTATGGCTACACCTTC. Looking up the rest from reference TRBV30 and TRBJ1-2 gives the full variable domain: SQTIHQWPATLVQPVGSPLSLECTVEGTSNPNLYWYRQAAGRGLQLLFYSVGIGQISSEVPQNLSASRPQDRQFILSSKKLLLSDSGFYLCAWSSGQHYGYTFGSGTRLTVV.

The CDR3 DNA is TGTGCCAGCAGCTCCTCCGGGACAGAAAGCTACGAGCAGTACTTC. Its protein product is CASSSSGTESYEQYF. V usage is TRBV7-9 and J usage is TRBJ2-7, with 7 bases identical to TRBD1. Germline V gives CDR1 SEHNR, CDR2 FQNEAQ (reference sequence). The CDR3 length is 15 residues. Unmatched junction bases numbered 9, after V lost 4 bases and J lost 3 bases.